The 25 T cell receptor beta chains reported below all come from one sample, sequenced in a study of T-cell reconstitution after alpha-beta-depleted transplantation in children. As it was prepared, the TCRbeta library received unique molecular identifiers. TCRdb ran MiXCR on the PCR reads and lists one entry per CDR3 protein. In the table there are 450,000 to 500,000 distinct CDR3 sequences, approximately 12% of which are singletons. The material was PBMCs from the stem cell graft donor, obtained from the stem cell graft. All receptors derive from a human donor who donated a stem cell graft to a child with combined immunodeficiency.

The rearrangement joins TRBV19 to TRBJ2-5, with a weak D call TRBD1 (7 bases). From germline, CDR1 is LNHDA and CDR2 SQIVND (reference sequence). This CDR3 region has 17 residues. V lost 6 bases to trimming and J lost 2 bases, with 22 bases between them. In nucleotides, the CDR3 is TGTGCCAGTAGCCCCGATGTGCGGGGACAGAGACAAGAGACCCAGTACTTC. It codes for CASSPDVRGQRQETQYF.

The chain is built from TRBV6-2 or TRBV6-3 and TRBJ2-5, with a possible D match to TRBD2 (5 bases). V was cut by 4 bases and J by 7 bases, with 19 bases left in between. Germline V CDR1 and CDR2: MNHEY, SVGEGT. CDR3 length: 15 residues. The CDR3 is CASSFHRERFGTQYF. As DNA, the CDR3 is TGTGCCAGCAGTTTTCACCGGGAACGATTCGGGACCCAGTACTTC.

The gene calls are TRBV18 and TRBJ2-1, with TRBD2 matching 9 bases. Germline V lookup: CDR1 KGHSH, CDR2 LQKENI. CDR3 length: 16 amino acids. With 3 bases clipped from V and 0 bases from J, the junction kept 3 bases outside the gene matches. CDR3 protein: CASSPAGGTSYNEQFF. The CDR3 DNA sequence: TGTGCCAGCTCACCCGCGGGAGGGACCTCCTACAATGAGCAGTTCTTC.

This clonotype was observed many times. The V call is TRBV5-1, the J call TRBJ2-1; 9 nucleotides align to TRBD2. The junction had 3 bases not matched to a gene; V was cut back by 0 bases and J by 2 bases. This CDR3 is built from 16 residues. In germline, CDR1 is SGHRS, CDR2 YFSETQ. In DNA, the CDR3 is TGCGCCAGCAGCTTGGGAGGCGGGAGGGCCTACAATGAGCAGTTCTTC. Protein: CASSLGGGRAYNEQFF.

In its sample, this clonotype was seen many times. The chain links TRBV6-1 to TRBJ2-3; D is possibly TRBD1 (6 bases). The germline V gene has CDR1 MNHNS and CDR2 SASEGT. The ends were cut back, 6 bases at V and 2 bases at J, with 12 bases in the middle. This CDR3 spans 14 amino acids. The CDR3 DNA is TGTGCCAGCAGAAGACAGGTCCTCACAGATACGCAGTATTTT. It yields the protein CASRRQVLTDTQYF.

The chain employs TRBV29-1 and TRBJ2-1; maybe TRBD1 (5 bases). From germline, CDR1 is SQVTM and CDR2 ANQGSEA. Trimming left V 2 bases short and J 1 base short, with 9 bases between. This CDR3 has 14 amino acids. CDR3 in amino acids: CSVEPQGSYNEQFF. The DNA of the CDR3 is TGCAGCGTTGAACCGCAGGGTTCCTACAATGAGCAGTTCTTC.

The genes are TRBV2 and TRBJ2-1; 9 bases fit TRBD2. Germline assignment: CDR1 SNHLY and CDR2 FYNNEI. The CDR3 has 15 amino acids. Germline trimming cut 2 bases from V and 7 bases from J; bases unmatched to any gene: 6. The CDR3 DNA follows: TGTGCCAGCAGTGAACCGGGACTAGCTGTAAATGAGCAGTTCTTC. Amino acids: CASSEPGLAVNEQFF.

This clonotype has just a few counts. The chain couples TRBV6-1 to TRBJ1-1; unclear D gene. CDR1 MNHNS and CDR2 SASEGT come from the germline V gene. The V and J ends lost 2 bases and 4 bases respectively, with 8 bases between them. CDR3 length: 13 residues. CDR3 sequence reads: CASSETGSTEAFF. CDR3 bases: TGTGCCAGCAGTGAAACGGGGAGCACTGAAGCTTTCTTT.

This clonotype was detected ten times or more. The CDR3 here is CASGLTGNNYEQYF. CDR3 in DNA: TGTGCTAGTGGTTTGACAGGGAACAACTACGAGCAGTACTTC. The V and J genes are TRBV12-5 and TRBJ2-7; D is possibly TRBD1 (6 bases). V lost 2 bases, J lost 3 bases, and 11 bases lay in between. This CDR3 spans 14 amino acids. Germline V gene lookup returns CDR1 LGHNT and CDR2 FRNRAP.

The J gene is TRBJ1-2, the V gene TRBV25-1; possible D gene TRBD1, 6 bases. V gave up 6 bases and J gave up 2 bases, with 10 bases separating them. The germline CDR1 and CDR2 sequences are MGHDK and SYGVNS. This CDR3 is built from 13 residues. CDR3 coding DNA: TGTGCCAGCAGCCAAACAGGGAACTATGGCTACACCTTC. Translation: CASSQTGNYGYTF.

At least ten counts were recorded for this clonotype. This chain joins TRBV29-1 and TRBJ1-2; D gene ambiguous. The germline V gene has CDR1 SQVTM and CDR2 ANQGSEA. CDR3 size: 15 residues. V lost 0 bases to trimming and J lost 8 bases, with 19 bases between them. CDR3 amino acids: CSVEDPLWEAEGYTF. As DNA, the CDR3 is TGCAGCGTTGAAGATCCGCTTTGGGAGGCGGAGGGCTACACCTTC.

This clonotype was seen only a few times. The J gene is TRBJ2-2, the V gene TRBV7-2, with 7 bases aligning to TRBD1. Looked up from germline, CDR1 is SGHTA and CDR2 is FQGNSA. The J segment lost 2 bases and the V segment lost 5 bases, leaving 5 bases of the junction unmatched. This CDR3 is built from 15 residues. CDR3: CASSPQGPNTGELFF. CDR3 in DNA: TGTGCCAGCAGCCCACAGGGGCCTAACACCGGGGAGCTGTTTTTT.

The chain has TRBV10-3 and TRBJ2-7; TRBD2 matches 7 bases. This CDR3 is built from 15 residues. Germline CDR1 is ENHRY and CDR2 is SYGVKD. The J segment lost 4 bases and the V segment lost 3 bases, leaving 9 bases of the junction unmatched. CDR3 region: CAISDWWEGGYEQYF. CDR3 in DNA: TGTGCCATCAGTGACTGGTGGGAGGGTGGGTACGAGCAGTACTTC.

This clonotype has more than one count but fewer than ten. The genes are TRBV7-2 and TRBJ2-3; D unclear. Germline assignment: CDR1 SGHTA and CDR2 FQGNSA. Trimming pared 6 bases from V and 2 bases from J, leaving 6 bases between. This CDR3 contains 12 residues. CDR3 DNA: TGTGCCAGCAGGGATCTCACAGATACGCAGTATTTT. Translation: CASRDLTDTQYF. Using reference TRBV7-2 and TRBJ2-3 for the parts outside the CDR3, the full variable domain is GAGVSQSPSNKVTEKGKDVELRCDPISGHTALYWYRQSLGQGLEFLIYFQGNSAPDKSGLPSDRFSAERTGGSVSTLTIQRTQQEDSAVYLCASRDLTDTQYFGPGTRLTVL.

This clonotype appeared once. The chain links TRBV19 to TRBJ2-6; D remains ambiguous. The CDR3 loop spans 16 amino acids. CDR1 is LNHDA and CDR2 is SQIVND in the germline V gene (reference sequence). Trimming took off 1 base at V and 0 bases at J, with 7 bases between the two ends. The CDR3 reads CASSIARYSGANVLTF. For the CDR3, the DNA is TGTGCCAGTAGTATAGCGCGATACTCTGGGGCCAACGTCCTGACTTTC.

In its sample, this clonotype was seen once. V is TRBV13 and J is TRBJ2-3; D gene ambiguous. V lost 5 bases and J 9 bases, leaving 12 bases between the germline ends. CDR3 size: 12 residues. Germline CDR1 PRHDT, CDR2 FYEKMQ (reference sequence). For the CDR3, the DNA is TGTGCCAGCAGCCCCCGGACGCGAACGCAGTATTTT. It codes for CASSPRTRTQYF.

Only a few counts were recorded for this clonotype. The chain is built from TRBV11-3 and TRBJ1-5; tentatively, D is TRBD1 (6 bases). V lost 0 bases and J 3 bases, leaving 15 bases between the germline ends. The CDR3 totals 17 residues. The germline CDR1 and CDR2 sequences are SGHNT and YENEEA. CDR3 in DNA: TGTGCCAGCAGCTTAGATTCCGGGGGGCGGCTCAATCAGCCCCAGCATTTT. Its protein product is CASSLDSGGRLNQPQHF.

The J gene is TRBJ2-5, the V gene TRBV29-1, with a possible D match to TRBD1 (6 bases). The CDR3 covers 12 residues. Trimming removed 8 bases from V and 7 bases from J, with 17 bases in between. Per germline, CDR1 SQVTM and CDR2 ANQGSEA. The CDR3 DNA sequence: TGCAGCATAGACCGGGACACGGGGACCCAGTACTTC. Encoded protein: CSIDRDTGTQYF.

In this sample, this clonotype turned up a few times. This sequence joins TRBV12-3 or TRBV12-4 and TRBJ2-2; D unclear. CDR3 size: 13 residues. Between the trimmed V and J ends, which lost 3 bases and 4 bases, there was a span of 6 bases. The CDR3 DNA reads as TGTGCCAGCAGTTTTTTACTCACCGGGGAGCTGTTTTTT. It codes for CASSFLLTGELFF.

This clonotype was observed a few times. The CDR3 DNA reads as TGTGCCAGCAGCTTCAACAGGGGCGGCCCTGACAATGAGCAGTTCTTC. Protein: CASSFNRGGPDNEQFF. The chain combines TRBV6-1 with TRBJ2-1; TRBD1 matches 7 bases. This CDR3 contains 16 residues. Losses at the gene ends were 6 bases for V and 5 bases for J; bases not matched to a gene: 13. Per the germline V gene, CDR1 is MNHNS and CDR2 is SASEGT.

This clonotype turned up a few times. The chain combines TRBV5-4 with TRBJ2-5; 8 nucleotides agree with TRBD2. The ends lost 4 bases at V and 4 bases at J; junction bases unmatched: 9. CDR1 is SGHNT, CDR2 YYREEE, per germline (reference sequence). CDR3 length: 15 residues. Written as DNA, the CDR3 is TGTGCCAGCAGCCCCCCGGGGGGGCCCTTAGAGACCCAGTACTTC. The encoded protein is CASSPPGGPLETQYF.

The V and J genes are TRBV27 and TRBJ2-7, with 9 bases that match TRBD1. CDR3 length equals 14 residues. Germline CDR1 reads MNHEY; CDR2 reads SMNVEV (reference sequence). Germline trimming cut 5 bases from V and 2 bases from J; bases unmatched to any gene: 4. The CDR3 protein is CASSGTGRAYEQYF. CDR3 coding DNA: TGTGCCAGCAGTGGGACAGGGAGGGCCTACGAGCAGTACTTC.

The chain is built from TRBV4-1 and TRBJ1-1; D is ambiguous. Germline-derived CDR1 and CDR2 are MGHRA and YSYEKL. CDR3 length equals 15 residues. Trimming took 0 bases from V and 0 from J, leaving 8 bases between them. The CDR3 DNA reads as TGCGCCAGCAGCCAAGATGCCGGTATGAACACTGAAGCTTTCTTT. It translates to CASSQDAGMNTEAFF.

The CDR3 bases are TGCGCCAGCAGCTTGGAGGGGTCTATGGAGACCCAGTACTTC. Translation: CASSLEGSMETQYF. This chain connects TRBV5-1 to TRBJ2-5; possibly TRBD1 for D (5 bases). Germline CDR1 is SGHRS and CDR2 is YFSETQ. Trimming stripped 0 bases from V and 5 bases from J, with 11 bases between. This CDR3 contains 14 residues.

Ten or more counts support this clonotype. The CDR3 sequence is CAWSSGRYNTEAFF. The CDR3, as DNA: TGTGCCTGGAGTTCGGGACGGTACAACACTGAAGCTTTCTTT. The J gene is TRBJ1-1, the V gene TRBV30; a weak D match, TRBD1 (5 bases). V lost 2 bases to trimming and J lost 2 bases, with 12 bases between them. Looked up from germline, CDR1 is GTSNPN and CDR2 is SVGIG (reference sequence). The CDR3 sequence is 14 residues long.